The present TCR beta chain was sequenced within a study of regulatory T cells in long-lasting Graves disease. TCR beta libraries were built with iRepertoire HTBI primers and Arm-PCR of CDR3 regions. TCRdb reprocessed the multiplex PCR reads with MiXCR, giving one entry per CDR3 protein. Of 400,000 to 500,000 distinct CDR3 sequences detected, about 16% appear once; the ten largest clones hold around 23%. Germline assignment: CDR1 MDHEN and CDR2 SYDVKM. CDR3 length equals 17 residues. This clonotype was picked up many times. The junction shows a germline mismatch at one end, possibly a read error. Time point reported: newly diagnosed GD, antithyroid drugs for less than 3 months. PBMC RNA was the source of the TCR library. These data also formed part of another study, on T cells in Graves' hyperthyroidism and ophthalmopathy.

This rearrangement joins TRBV28 to TRBJ1-5; TRBD1 aligns across 10 bases. The sequence was collected from a woman younger than 30 with Graves disease. The source material was peripheral blood mononuclear cells (PBMCs), sampled at new diagnosis, from a patient treated with antithyroid drugs. CDR3 loop: CATSPGTGARGNQPQHF. CDR3 DNA sequence: TGTGCCACCAGTCCCGGGACAGGGGCCCGGGGCAATCAGCCCCAGCATTTT. Variable domain in full (rest from reference TRBV28 and TRBJ1-5): DVKVTQSSRYLVKRTGEKVFLECVQDMDHENMFWYRQDPGLGLRLIYFSYDVKMKEKGDIPEGYSVSREKKERFSLILESASTNQTSMYLCATSPGTGARGNQPQHFGDGTRLSIL.